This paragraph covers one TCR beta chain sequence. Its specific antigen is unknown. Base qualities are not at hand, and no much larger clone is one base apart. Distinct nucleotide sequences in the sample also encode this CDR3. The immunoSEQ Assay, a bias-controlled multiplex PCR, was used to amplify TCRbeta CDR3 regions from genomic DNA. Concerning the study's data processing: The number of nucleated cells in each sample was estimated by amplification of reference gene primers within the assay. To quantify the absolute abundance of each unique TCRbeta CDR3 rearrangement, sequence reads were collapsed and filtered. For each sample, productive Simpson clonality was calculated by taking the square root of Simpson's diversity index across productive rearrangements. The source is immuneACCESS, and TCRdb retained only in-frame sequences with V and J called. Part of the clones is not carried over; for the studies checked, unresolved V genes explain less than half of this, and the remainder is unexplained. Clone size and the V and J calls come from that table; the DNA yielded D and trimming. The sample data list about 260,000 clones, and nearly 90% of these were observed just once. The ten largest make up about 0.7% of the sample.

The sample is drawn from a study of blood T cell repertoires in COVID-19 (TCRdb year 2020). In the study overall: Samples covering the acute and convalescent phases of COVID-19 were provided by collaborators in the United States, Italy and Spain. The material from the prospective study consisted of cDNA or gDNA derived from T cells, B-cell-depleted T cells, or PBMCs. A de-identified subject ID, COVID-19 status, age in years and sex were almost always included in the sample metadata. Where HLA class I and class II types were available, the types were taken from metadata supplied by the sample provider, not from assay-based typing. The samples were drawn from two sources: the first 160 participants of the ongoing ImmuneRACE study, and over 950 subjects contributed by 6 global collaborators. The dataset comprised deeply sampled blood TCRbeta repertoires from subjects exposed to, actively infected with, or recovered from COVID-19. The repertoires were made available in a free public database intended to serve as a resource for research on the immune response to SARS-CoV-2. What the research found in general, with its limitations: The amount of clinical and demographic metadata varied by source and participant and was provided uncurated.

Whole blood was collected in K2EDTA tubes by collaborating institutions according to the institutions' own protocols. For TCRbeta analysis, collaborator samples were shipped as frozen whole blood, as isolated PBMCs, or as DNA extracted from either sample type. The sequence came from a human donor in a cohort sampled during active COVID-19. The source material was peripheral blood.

The DNA sequence reads TGTGCCAGCGGGACAGGGACTGGAAACACCATATATTTT. It codes for CASGTGTGNTIYF. This chain is built from TRBV9 and TRBJ1-3; 9 junctional bases match TRBD1. CDR1 SGDLS and CDR2 YYNGEE were looked up in the germline V gene. Including the terminal cysteine and phenylalanine, the CDR3 comprises 13 residues. Only the CDR3 portion is preserved as DNA: 39 bases, with reading frame beginning at the first base. After removal of 7 bases from V and 2 bases from J, the junction retains 1 base not matched to a gene.